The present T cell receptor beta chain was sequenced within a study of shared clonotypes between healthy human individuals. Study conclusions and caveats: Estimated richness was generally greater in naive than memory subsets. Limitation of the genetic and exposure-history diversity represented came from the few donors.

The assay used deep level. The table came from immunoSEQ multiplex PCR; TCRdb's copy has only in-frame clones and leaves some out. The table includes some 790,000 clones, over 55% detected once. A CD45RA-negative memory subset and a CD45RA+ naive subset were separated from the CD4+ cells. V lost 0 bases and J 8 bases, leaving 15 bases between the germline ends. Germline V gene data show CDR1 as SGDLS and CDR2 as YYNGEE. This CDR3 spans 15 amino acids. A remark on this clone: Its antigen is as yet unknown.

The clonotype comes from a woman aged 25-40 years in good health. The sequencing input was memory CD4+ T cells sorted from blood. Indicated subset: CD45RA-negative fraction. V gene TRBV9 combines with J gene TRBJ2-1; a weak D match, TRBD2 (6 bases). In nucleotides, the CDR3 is TGTGCCAGCAGCGTAGGGTGGCGGGATATCCATGAGCAGTTCTTC. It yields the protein CASSVGWRDIHEQFF.